A single sample is the source of the 16 T cell receptor beta chains below, sequenced in a study of spatial heterogeneity in lung cancer. Regarding the study as a whole: Intratumoral expanded alpha and beta TCR counts were found to track tumor mutation counts.

For these TCRs, the target antigens are not known. TCRdb processed the 5' RACE reads anew with MiXCR; each CDR3 protein has one entry. The sample carries around 16,000 distinct CDR3 sequences, 6.5% to 8% recorded once. Stated time point: sample taken at primary tumor resection. Sample: lung tumor tissue, taken at surgery. The receptor set was obtained from a female donor with early-stage non-small cell lung cancer.

This clonotype is categorized as medium-sized. Being off target in a library aimed at alpha chains, this beta chain has a size of little meaning. The chain employs TRBV7-6 and TRBJ1-6; D uncertain. Germline V lookup: CDR1 SGHVS, CDR2 FNYEAQ. This CDR3 is 14 amino acids long. V shed 4 bases and J shed 4 bases, with 8 bases lying between them. The CDR3 region is CASSSVRYNSPLHF. The CDR3 region has the DNA TGTGCCAGCAGCTCCGTACGGTATAATTCACCCCTCCACTTT.

This clonotype was detected many times. This beta chain is an unintended read in a library built for alpha chains; its size means little. The rearrangement joins TRBV6-5 to TRBJ2-2, with a tentative D call TRBD1 (5 bases). Germline CDR1 and CDR2: MNHEY and SVGAGI. The CDR3 totals 13 residues. V dropped 7 bases and J dropped 4 bases, with 10 bases sitting between them. CDR3: CASTLTATGELFF. The CDR3 nucleotides are TGTGCCAGCACCCTGACAGCCACCGGGGAGCTGTTTTTT.

This clonotype came up a few times. As an off-target read in a library built for alpha chains, this beta chain has a frequency of little significance. This chain links TRBV12-5 with TRBJ2-2; D is unclear. Trimming stripped 2 bases from V and 6 bases from J, with 4 bases between. Germline V gene lookup returns CDR1 LGHNT and CDR2 FRNRAP. CDR3 length: 12 amino acids. CDR3 sequence (DNA): TGTGCTAGTGGTTTGCGTGCCGGGGAGCTGTTTTTT. Its protein is CASGLRAGELFF.

The table lists this clonotype with many counts. This beta chain was picked up by a library intended for alpha chains and is off target, so its count carries little meaning. The rearrangement joins TRBV24-1 to TRBJ2-3, with D possibly being TRBD1 (5 bases). CDR3 length: 15 residues. Germline assignment: CDR1 KGHDR and CDR2 SFDVKD. The ends were cut back, 0 bases at V and 0 bases at J, with 6 bases in the middle. The CDR3 here is CATSDLGASTDTQYF. DNA of the CDR3: TGTGCCACCAGTGATTTGGGGGCTAGCACAGATACGCAGTATTTT.

This clonotype was seen many times. This beta chain turned up in a library designed for alpha chains; as an off-target read, its abundance says little. For the CDR3, the DNA is TGTGCCAGCAGCCCCTCGGGGGGGCGGAACACCGGGGAGCTGTTTTTT. This encodes CASSPSGGRNTGELFF. The V and J genes are TRBV12-3 or TRBV12-4 and TRBJ2-2, with 8 bases lining up with TRBD2. With 6 bases clipped from V and 1 base from J, the junction kept 7 bases outside the gene matches. The CDR3 contains 16 residues.

This clonotype was counted ten times or more. Within a library made for alpha chains, this beta chain is off target, and its count is uninformative. This chain connects TRBV4-3 to TRBJ2-6; TRBD2 might be the D (6 bases). CDR3 size: 17 residues. CDR1 is LGHNA, CDR2 YSLEER, per germline. With 1 base removed from V and 2 bases from J, the gap between germline ends came to 12 bases. In DNA, the CDR3 is TGCGCCAGCAGCCAAGTTTATCGGGGGACTGGGGCCAACGTCCTGACTTTC. It yields the protein CASSQVYRGTGANVLTF.

On this clonotype itself: Because the library targeted alpha chains, this beta chain is an off-target read whose size means little. The chain joins TRBV7-8 to TRBJ2-5; perhaps D is TRBD1 or TRBD2 (5 bases each). The CDR3 contains 14 residues. The germline CDR1 and CDR2 sequences are SGHVS and FQNEAQ. V was cut by 5 bases and J by 5 bases, with 15 bases left in between. This CDR3 reads CASSAEWGWETQYF. In DNA form, the CDR3 reads TGTGCCAGCAGCGCCGAGTGGGGGTGGGAGACCCAGTACTTC.

With regard to this clonotype: Little can be read into the size of this beta chain, an off-target read in a library designed for alpha chains. The chain uses TRBV12-5 and TRBJ2-7; either TRBD1 or TRBD2 may supply D (6 bases each). The V end was cut by 3 bases, the J end by 6 bases, with 12 bases between. The CDR3 consists of 13 residues. Germline CDR1 reads LGHNT; CDR2 reads FRNRAP. CDR3 nucleotides: TGTGCTAGTGGTTTCGAGGGGGGCAGCGAGCAGTACTTC. It translates to CASGFEGGSEQYF. The full variable domain, completed using reference TRBV12-5 and TRBJ2-7, is DARVTQTPRHKVTEMGQEVTMRCQPILGHNTVFWYRQTMMQGLELLAYFRNRAPLDDSGMPKDRFSAEMPDATLATLKIQPSEPRDSAVYFCASGFEGGSEQYFGPGTRLTVT.

In the case of this clonotype: This beta chain represents an off-target read in a library built for alpha chains; its size is of limited meaning. The chain uses TRBV7-2 and TRBJ1-6; 10 nucleotides align to TRBD1. CDR3 length: 15 amino acids. J was trimmed by 10 bases and V by 0 bases; bases with no gene match: 3. From germline, CDR1 is SGHTA and CDR2 FQGNSA. In nucleotides, the CDR3 is TGTGCCAGCAGCTTAGCCGGACAGGGGGACTCACCCCTCCACTTT. Protein sequence: CASSLAGQGDSPLHF.

This clonotype was recorded at least ten times. The library was designed around alpha chains, so this beta chain is a stray read whose abundance carries little weight. This chain connects TRBV5-1 to TRBJ2-1, with D uncertain. This CDR3 contains 14 residues. Germline V CDR1 and CDR2: SGHRS, YFSETQ. V dropped 5 bases and J dropped 5 bases, with 14 bases sitting between them. In nucleotides, the CDR3 is TGCGCCAGCAGTGTCTCTACCCAGGACAATGAGCAGTTCTTC. This encodes CASSVSTQDNEQFF.

Sample share makes this clonotype medium-sized. This beta chain was picked up by a library intended for alpha chains and is off target, so its count carries little meaning. The V call is TRBV7-2, the J call TRBJ1-2; 8 nucleotides line up with TRBD1. Germline CDR1 reads SGHTA; CDR2 reads FQGNSA. The CDR3 extends over 13 amino acids. J was trimmed by 4 bases and V by 4 bases; bases with no gene match: 2. The CDR3 loop is CASSSGQGYGYTF. CDR3 DNA: TGTGCCAGCAGCTCCGGACAGGGCTATGGCTACACCTTC.

The sample holds a few counts of this clonotype. This beta chain appears as a stray read in a library generated for alpha chains; its size is not informative. V and J are TRBV5-1 and TRBJ1-4; D ambiguous. Germline V gene sequence: CDR1 SGHRS, CDR2 YFSETQ. Trimming left V 4 bases short and J 4 bases short, with 11 bases between. This CDR3 is built from 14 residues. CDR3 sequence (DNA): TGCGCCAGCAGCCCGGCGGGCAGTAATGAAAAACTGTTTTTT. Amino acid sequence: CASSPAGSNEKLFF.

Worth noting for this clonotype: Little can be read into the size of this beta chain, an off-target read in a library designed for alpha chains. The V call is TRBV20-1, the J call TRBJ2-7, with 8 bases that match TRBD1. The trim removed 6 bases at V and 0 bases at J, leaving 13 bases unmatched. The CDR3 is 16 amino acids. The germline V gene encodes CDR1 DFQATT and CDR2 SNEGSKA (reference sequence). This CDR3 is CSASGGDRGFSYEQYF. CDR3 bases: TGCAGTGCGAGTGGAGGTGACAGGGGCTTCTCCTACGAGCAGTACTTC.

This clonotype was seen ten or more times. Because the library targeted alpha chains, this beta chain is an off-target read whose size means little. The chain couples TRBV12-3 or TRBV12-4 to TRBJ1-1; TRBD1 is a possible D gene (5 bases). The CDR3 covers 12 residues. The ends were cut back, 3 bases at V and 4 bases at J, with 6 bases in the middle. The CDR3 here is CASSFGATEAFF. The DNA for the CDR3 is TGTGCCAGCAGTTTTGGGGCCACTGAAGCTTTCTTT.

This clonotype was counted ten times or more. This beta chain is off target for a library built for alpha chains, so its abundance means little. This chain joins TRBV29-1 and TRBJ2-5; 12 nucleotides line up with TRBD1. Trimming at V came to 4 bases and at J to 0 bases, leaving 3 bases not matched to a gene. The CDR3 runs to 15 residues. CDR1 SQVTM and CDR2 ANQGSEA come from the germline V gene. CDR3 DNA sequence: TGCAGCGTTGCCGGGACAGGGGGCTACCAAGAGACCCAGTACTTC. This gives the protein CSVAGTGGYQETQYF.

This clonotype was counted ten times or more. This beta chain is off target for a library built for alpha chains, so its abundance means little. The chain is built from TRBV11-2 and TRBJ1-2; D not resolved. Trimming took 2 bases from V and 1 from J, leaving 5 bases between them. The germline V gene encodes CDR1 SGHAT and CDR2 FQNNGV. The CDR3 sequence is 13 residues long. CDR3 in amino acids: CASSLSDNYGYTF. The CDR3 region has the DNA TGTGCCAGCAGCTTATCAGATAACTATGGCTACACCTTC.